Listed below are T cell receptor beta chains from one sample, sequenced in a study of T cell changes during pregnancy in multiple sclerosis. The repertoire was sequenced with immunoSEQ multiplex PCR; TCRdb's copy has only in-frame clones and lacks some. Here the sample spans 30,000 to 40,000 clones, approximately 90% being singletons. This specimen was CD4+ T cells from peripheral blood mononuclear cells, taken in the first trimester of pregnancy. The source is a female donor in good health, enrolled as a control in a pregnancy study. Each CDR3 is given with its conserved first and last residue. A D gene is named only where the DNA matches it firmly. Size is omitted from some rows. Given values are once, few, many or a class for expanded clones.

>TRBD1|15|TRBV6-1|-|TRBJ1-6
CASRKPGQNNSPLHF
TGTGCCAGCAGAAAACCGGGACAGAATAATTCACCCCTCCACTTT
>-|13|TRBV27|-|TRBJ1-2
CASSPGGLSSYTF
TGTGCCAGCAGTCCGGGGGGACTCAGCTCCTACACCTTC
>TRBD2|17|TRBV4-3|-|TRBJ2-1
CASSQDLAGGEYNEQFF
TGCGCCAGCAGCCAAGATCTGGCGGGGGGCGAGTACAATGAGCAGTTCTTC
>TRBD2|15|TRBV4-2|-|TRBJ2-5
CASSRTSGDPGTQYF
TGTGCCAGCAGCCGGACTAGCGGGGATCCTGGGACCCAGTACTTC
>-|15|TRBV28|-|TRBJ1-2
CASTLGGAHNYGYTF
TGTGCCAGCACCCTGGGAGGGGCCCACAACTATGGCTACACCTTC
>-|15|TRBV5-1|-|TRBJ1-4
CASSFRGSTNEKLFF
TGCGCCAGCAGCTTTCGGGGTTCAACTAATGAAAAACTGTTTTTT
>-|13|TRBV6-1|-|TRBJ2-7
CASLRISSYEQYF
TGTGCCAGCTTGAGGATATCCTCCTACGAGCAGTACTTC
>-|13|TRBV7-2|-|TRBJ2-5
CASNPPRGKTQYF
TGTGCCAGCAACCCACCACGAGGGAAGACCCAGTACTTC
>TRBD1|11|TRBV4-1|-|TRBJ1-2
CASGNRGGYTF
TGCGCCAGCGGAAACAGGGGCGGCTACACCTTC
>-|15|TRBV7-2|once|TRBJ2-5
CASSLGGAGKETQYF
TGTGCCAGCAGCTTAGGAGGCGCGGGGAAAGAGACCCAGTACTTC
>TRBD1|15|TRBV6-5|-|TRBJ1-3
CASSPPGGAGNTIYF
TGTGCCAGCAGCCCCCCAGGGGGTGCTGGAAACACCATATATTTT
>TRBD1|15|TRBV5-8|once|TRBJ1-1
CASSIDHRGRTEAFF
TGTGCCAGCAGCATCGACCACAGGGGCCGCACTGAAGCTTTCTTT
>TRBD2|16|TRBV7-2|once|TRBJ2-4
CASSLLRTSGGNIQYF
TGTGCCAGCAGCCTTTTGAGGACTAGCGGGGGAAACATTCAGTACTTC
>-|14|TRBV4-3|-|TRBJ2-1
CASSRGHGYNEQFF
TGCGCCAGCAGCCGAGGACATGGATACAATGAGCAGTTCTTC
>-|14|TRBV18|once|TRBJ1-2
CASSPPGGNYGYTF
TGTGCCAGCTCACCCCCCGGAGGGAACTATGGCTACACCTTC
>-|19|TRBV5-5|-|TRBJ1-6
CASSLVRQGPSGIGSPLHF
TGTGCCAGCAGCTTGGTTCGCCAGGGGCCGTCGGGGATAGGTTCACCCCTCCACTTT
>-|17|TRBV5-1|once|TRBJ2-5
CASSLRRAGALGETQYF
TGCGCCAGCAGCTTGAGGCGGGCAGGGGCATTGGGGGAGACCCAGTACTTC
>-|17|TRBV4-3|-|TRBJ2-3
CASSRSGGGQGQDTQYF
TGCGCCAGCAGCCGCTCGGGAGGTGGACAGGGCCAAGATACGCAGTATTTT
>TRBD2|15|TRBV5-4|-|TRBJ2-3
CASSLDGGAGDTQYF
TGTGCCAGCAGCTTGGACGGGGGGGCCGGAGATACGCAGTATTTT